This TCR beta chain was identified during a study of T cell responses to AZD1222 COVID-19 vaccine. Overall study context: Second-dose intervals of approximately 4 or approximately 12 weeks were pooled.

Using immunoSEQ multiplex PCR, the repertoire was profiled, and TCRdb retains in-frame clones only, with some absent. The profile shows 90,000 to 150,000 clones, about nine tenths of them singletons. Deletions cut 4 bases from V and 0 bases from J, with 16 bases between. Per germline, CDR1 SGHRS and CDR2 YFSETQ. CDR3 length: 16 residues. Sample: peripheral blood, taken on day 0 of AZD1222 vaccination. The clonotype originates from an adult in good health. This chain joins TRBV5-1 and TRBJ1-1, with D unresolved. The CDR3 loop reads CASSTTGRYMNTEAFF. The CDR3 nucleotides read TGCGCCAGCAGCACGACCGGGCGCTACATGAACACTGAAGCTTTCTTT. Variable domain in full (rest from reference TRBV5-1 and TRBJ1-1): KAGVTQTPRYLIKTRGQQVTLSCSPISGHRSVSWYQQTPGQGLQFLFEYFSETQRNKGNFPGRFSGRQFSNSRSEMNVSTLELGDSALYLCASSTTGRYMNTEAFFGQGTRLTVV.